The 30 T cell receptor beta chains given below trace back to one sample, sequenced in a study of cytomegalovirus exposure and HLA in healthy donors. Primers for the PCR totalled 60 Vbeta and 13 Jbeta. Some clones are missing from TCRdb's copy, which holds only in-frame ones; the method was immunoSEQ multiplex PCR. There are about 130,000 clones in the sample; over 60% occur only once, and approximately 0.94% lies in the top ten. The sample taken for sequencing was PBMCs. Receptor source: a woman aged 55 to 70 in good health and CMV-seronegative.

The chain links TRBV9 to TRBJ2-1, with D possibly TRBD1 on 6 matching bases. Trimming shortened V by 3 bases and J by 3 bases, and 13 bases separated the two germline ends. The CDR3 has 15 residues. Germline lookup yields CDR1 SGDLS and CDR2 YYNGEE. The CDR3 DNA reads TGTGCCAGCAGCGGGAGCCGGACAGACTACAATGAGCAGTTCTTC. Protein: CASSGSRTDYNEQFF. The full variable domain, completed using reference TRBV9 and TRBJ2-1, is DSGVTQTPKHLITATGQRVTLRCSPRSGDLSVYWYQQSLDQGLQFLIQYYNGEERAKGNILERFSAQQFPDLHSELNLSSLELGDSALYFCASSGSRTDYNEQFFGPGTRLTVL.

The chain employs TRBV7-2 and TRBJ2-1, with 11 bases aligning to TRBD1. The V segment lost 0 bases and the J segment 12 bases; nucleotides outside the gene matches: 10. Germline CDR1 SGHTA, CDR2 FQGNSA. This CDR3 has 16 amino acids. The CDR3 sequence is CASSLAHGQGALPQFF. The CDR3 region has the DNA TGTGCCAGCAGCTTAGCGCACGGACAGGGGGCGTTGCCGCAGTTCTTC.

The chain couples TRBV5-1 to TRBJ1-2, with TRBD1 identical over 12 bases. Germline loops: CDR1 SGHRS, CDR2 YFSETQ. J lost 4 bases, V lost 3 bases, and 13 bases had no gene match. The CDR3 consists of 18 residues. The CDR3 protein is CASSYQGQGARNIYGYTF. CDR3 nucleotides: TGCGCCAGCAGCTACCAGGGACAGGGGGCGCGGAATATCTATGGCTACACCTTC.

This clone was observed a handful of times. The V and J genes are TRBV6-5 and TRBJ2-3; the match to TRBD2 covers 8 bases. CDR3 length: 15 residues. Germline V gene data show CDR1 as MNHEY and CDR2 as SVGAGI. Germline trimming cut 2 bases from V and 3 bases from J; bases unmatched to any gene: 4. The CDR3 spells CASSYGTSRTDTQYF. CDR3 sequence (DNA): TGTGCCAGCAGTTACGGGACTAGTCGGACAGATACGCAGTATTTT.

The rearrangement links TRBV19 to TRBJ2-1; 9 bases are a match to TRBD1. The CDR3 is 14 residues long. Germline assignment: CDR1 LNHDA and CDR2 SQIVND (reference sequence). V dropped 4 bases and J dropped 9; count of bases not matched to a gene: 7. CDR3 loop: CASSRLDRGGEQFF. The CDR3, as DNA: TGTGCCAGTAGTAGATTGGACAGGGGCGGTGAGCAGTTCTTC.

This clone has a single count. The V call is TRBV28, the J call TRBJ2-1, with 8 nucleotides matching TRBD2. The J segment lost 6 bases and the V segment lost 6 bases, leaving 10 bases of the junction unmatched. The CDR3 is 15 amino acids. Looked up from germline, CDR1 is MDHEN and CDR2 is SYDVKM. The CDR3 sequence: CASSQSGLGFNEQFF. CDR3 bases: TGTGCCAGCAGCCAGTCGGGACTAGGGTTCAATGAGCAGTTCTTC.

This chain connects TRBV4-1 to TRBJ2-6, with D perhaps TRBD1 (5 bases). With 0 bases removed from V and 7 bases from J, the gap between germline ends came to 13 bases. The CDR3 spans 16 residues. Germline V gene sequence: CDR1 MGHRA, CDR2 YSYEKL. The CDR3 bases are TGCGCCAGCAGCCAAGATGAAGGGCAGGGTGCCAACGTCCTGACTTTC. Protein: CASSQDEGQGANVLTF.

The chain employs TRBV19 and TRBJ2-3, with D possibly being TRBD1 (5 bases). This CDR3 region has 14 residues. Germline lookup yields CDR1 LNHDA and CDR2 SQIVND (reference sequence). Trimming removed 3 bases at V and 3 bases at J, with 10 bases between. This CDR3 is CASSMGRATDTQYF. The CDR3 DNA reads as TGTGCCAGTAGTATGGGCAGGGCTACAGATACGCAGTATTTT.

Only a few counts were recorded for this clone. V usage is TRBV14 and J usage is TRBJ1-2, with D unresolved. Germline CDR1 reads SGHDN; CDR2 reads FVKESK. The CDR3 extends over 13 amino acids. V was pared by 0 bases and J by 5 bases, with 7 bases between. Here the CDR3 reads CASSQDRTYGYTF. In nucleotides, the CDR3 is TGTGCCAGCAGCCAAGATCGGACTTATGGCTACACCTTC.

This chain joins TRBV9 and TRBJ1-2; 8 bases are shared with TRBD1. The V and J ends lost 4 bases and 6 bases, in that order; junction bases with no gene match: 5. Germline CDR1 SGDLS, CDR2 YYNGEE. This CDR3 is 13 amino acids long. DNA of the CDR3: TGTGCCAGCAGCCTTCAGGGGGCTAATGGCTACACCTTC. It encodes CASSLQGANGYTF.

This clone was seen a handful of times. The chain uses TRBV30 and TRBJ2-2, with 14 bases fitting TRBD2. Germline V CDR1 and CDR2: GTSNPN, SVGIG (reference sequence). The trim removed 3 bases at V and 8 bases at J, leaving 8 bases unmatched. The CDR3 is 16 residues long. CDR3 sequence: CAWSGGLAGVGGELFF. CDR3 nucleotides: TGTGCCTGGAGCGGGGGACTAGCGGGAGTGGGGGGGGAGCTGTTTTTT. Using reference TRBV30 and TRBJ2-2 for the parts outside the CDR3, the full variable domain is SQTIHQWPATLVQPVGSPLSLECTVEGTSNPNLYWYRQAAGRGLQLLFYSVGIGQISSEVPQNLSASRPQDRQFILSSKKLLLSDSGFYLCAWSGGLAGVGGELFFGEGSRLTVL.

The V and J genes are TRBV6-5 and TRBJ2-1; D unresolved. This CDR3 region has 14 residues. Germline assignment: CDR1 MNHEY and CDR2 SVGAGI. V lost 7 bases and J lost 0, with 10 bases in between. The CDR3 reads CASTPGSSYNEQFF. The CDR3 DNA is TGTGCCAGCACCCCGGGTAGCTCCTACAATGAGCAGTTCTTC.

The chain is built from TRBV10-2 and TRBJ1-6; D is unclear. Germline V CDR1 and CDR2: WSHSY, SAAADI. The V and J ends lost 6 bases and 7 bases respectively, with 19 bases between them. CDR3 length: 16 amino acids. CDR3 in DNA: TGCGCCAGCAGCAATCTAGTCGATTACCCCAATTCACCCCTCCACTTT. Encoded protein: CASSNLVDYPNSPLHF.

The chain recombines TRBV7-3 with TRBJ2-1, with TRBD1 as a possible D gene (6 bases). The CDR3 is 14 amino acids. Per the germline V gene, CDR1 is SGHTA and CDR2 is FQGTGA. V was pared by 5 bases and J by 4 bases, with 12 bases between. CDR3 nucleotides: TGTGCCAGCAGCCAGGACAGAGCTTACAATGAGCAGTTCTTC. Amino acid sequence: CASSQDRAYNEQFF.

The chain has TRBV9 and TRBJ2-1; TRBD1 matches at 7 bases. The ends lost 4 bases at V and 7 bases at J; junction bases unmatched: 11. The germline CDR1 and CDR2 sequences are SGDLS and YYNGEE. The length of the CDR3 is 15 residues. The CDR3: CASSTRQGPPNEQFF. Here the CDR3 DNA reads TGTGCCAGCAGCACCCGACAGGGCCCCCCGAATGAGCAGTTCTTC.

The CDR3 loop reads CASSSDRGREQYF. CDR3 DNA: TGTGCCAGCAGTTCGGACAGAGGACGCGAGCAGTACTTC. The V gene is TRBV6-6, the J gene TRBJ2-7; tentative D call: TRBD1 (6 bases). Germline V gives CDR1 MNHNY, CDR2 SVGAGI (reference sequence). Trimming left V 4 bases short and J 6 bases short, with 13 bases between. The CDR3 sequence is 13 residues long.

The CDR3 bases are TGTGCCAGCAGTGCATCCGGGACAGGCAAGAGAACCCAGTACTTC. Translated, it gives CASSASGTGKRTQYF. J is TRBJ2-5 and V is TRBV6-1; 8 positions agree with TRBD1. Germline CDR1 MNHNS, CDR2 SASEGT. The CDR3 consists of 15 residues. The junction had 12 bases not matched to a gene; V was cut back by 4 bases and J by 8 bases.

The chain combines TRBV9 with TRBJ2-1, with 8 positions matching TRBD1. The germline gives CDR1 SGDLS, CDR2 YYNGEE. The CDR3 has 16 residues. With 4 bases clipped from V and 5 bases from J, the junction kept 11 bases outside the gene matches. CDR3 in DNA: TGTGCCAGCAGCCCCAGGGGGCTGGTAGGGGACAATGAGCAGTTCTTC. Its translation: CASSPRGLVGDNEQFF. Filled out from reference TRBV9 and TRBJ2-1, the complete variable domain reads DSGVTQTPKHLITATGQRVTLRCSPRSGDLSVYWYQQSLDQGLQFLIQYYNGEERAKGNILERFSAQQFPDLHSELNLSSLELGDSALYFCASSPRGLVGDNEQFFGPGTRLTVL.

CDR3 amino acids: CASSLHGGRADTQYF. CDR3 in DNA: TGCGCCAGCAGCTTACACGGGGGTAGAGCAGATACGCAGTATTTT. V usage is TRBV5-1 and J usage is TRBJ2-3, with D perhaps matching TRBD2 (6 bases). V dropped 2 bases and J dropped 4 bases, with 14 bases sitting between them. The CDR3 consists of 15 residues. CDR1 is SGHRS and CDR2 is YFSETQ in the germline V gene.

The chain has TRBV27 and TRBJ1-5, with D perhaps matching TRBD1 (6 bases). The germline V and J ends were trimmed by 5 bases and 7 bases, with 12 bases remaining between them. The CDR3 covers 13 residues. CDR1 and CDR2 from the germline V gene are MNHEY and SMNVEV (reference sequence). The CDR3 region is CASSPRGGQPQHF. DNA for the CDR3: TGTGCCAGCAGTCCCCGGGGGGGCCAGCCCCAGCATTTT.

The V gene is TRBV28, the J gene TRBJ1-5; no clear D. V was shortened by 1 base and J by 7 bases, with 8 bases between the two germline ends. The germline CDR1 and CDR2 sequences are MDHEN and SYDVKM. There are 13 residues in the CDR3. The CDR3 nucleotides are TGTGCCAGCAGTTTATCTTGGGCACAGCCCCAGCATTTT. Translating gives CASSLSWAQPQHF.

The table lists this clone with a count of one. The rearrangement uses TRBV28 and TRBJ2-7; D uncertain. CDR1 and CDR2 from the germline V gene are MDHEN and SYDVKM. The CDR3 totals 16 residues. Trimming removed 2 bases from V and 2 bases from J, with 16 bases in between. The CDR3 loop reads CASSLVARSFTYEQYF. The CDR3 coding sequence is TGTGCCAGCAGTTTAGTGGCCAGATCTTTTACCTACGAGCAGTACTTC.

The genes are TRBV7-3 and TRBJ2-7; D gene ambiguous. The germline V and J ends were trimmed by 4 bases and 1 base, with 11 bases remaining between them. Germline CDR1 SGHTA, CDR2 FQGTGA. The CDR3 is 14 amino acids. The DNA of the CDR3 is TGTGCCAGCAGCTCCTATGAGCGATCCTACGAGCAGTACTTC. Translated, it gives CASSSYERSYEQYF.

CDR3 DNA: TGCGCCAGCAGTGAGTCGAGGGCTAGCGGGAGTTACGAGCAGTACTTC. Translation gives CASSESRASGSYEQYF. This chain uses TRBV10-1 with TRBJ2-7; 10 positions match TRBD2. The junction had 6 bases not matched to a gene; V was cut back by 0 bases and J by 4 bases. The germline gives CDR1 WNHNN, CDR2 SYGVQD (reference sequence). This CDR3 has 16 amino acids.

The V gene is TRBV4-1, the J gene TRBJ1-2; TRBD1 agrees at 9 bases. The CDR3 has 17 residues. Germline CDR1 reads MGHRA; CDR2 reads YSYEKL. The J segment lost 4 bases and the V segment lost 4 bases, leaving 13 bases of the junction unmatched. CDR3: CASSPGTGRVRTYGYTF. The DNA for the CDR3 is TGCGCCAGCAGCCCCGGGACAGGGCGGGTTAGAACCTATGGCTACACCTTC.

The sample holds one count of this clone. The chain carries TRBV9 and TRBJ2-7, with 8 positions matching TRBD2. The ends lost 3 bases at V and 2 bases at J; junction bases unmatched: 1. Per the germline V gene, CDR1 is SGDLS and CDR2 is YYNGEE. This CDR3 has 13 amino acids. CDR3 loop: CASSGSGAYEQYF. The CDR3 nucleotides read TGTGCCAGCAGCGGTAGCGGGGCCTACGAGCAGTACTTC. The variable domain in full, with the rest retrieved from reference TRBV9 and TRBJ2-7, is DSGVTQTPKHLITATGQRVTLRCSPRSGDLSVYWYQQSLDQGLQFLIQYYNGEERAKGNILERFSAQQFPDLHSELNLSSLELGDSALYFCASSGSGAYEQYFGPGTRLTVT.

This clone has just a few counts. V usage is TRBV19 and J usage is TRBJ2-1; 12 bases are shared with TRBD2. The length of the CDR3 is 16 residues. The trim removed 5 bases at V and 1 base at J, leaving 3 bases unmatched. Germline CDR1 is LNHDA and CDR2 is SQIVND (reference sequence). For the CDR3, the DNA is TGTGCCAGTAGTGTACTAGCGGGAGGATCCTACAATGAGCAGTTCTTC. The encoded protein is CASSVLAGGSYNEQFF.

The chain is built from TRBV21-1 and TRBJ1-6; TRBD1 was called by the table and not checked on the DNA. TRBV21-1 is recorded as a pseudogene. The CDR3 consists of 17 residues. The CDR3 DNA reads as TGTGCCAGCAGCAACGTATGGGACAGGCGGAATCATTCACCCCTCCACTTT. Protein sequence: CASSNVWDRRNHSPLHF.

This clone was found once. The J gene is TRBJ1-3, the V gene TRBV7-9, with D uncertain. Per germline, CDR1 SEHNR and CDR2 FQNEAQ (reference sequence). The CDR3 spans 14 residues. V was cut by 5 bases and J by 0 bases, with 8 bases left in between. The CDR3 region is CASSLSFSGNTIYF. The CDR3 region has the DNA TGTGCCAGCAGCCTCAGTTTCTCTGGAAACACCATATATTTT.

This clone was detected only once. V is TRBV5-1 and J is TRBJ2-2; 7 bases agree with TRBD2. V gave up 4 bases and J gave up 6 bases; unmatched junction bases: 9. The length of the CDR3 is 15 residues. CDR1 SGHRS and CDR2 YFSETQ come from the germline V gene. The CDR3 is CASSTPGTKAGELFF. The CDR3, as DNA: TGCGCCAGCAGCACCCCCGGGACTAAAGCCGGGGAGCTGTTTTTT.